These 21 T cell receptor beta chains came from one sample sequenced in a study of control samples from healthy donors and cancer patients (dated by TCRdb to 2020 to 2022). Library preparation used the immunoSEQ multiplex PCR assay. TCRdb took over this immuneACCESS table, retaining in-frame rearrangements with V and J assigned. Such tables are incomplete; in checked studies, under half of the missing clones stem from an unresolved V gene, and the remainder is unexplained. The sample yields fewer than 200,000 clones; about 94% were counted once. Of the sample, about 4% falls within the top ten clones. The sequencing input was blood. The source is a woman aged 60-70 years in good health.

V is TRBV12-3 or TRBV12-4 and J is TRBJ2-1; maybe TRBD2 (7 bases). V lost 1 base and J lost 8, with 9 bases in between. This CDR3 comprises 13 residues. The CDR3: CASSLGGGDEQFF. The CDR3 DNA follows: TGTGCCAGCAGTTTAGGCGGGGGCGATGAGCAGTTCTTC.

The rearrangement uses TRBV20-1 and TRBJ1-2; D is possibly TRBD1 (6 bases). Trimming took off 3 bases at V and 2 bases at J, with 13 bases between the two ends. The CDR3 is 14 amino acids. The germline V gene has CDR1 DFQATT and CDR2 SNEGSKA (reference sequence). The CDR3 protein is CSASPGGGNYGYTF. In nucleotides, the CDR3 is TGCAGTGCTAGTCCTGGGGGGGGCAACTATGGCTACACCTTC.

V and J are TRBV5-1 and TRBJ1-4; D is unclear. Looked up from germline, CDR1 is SGHRS and CDR2 is YFSETQ. Trimming shortened V by 0 bases and J by 8 bases, and 8 bases separated the two germline ends. This CDR3 comprises 13 residues. The CDR3, as DNA: TGCGCCAGCAGCTTGGAGCTTGGCGAAAAACTGTTTTTT. This gives the protein CASSLELGEKLFF. Together with reference TRBV5-1 and TRBJ1-4, the CDR3 gives the full variable domain: KAGVTQTPRYLIKTRGQQVTLSCSPISGHRSVSWYQQTPGQGLQFLFEYFSETQRNKGNFPGRFSGRQFSNSRSEMNVSTLELGDSALYLCASSLELGEKLFFGSGTQLSVL.

The rearrangement joins TRBV3-1 (or the pseudogene TRBV3-2) to TRBJ1-3; no clear D. V was shortened by 1 base and J by 0 bases, with 4 bases between the two germline ends. CDR1 is LGHDT and CDR2 is YNNKEL in the germline V gene (reference sequence). The CDR3 has 14 residues. The CDR3 sequence is CASSQGFSGNTIYF. The DNA for the CDR3 is TGTGCCAGCAGCCAAGGCTTCTCTGGAAACACCATATATTTT.

The rearrangement uses TRBV30 and TRBJ1-6; 9 bases are a match to TRBD1. J was trimmed by 7 bases and V by 7 bases; bases with no gene match: 11. Per germline, CDR1 GTSNPN and CDR2 SVGIG (reference sequence). This CDR3 is 15 amino acids long. The CDR3 coding sequence is TGTGCCTTCCAGGACAGGGGAGTGTTAAATTCACCCCTCCACTTT. Translating gives CAFQDRGVLNSPLHF.

This clone was picked up one time. The rearrangement uses TRBV19 and TRBJ1-6, with a weak D call TRBD1 (5 bases). Looked up from germline, CDR1 is LNHDA and CDR2 is SQIVND (reference sequence). Trimming cost V 10 bases and J 6 bases, with 10 bases left between them. The CDR3 is 12 amino acids. The CDR3 bases are TGTGCCACCGCAGGGCTTAATTCACCCCTCCACTTT. Translated, it gives CATAGLNSPLHF. Together with reference TRBV19 and TRBJ1-6, the CDR3 gives the full variable domain: DGGITQSPKYLFRKEGQNVTLSCEQNLNHDAMYWYRQDPGQGLRLIYYSQIVNDFQKGDIAEGYSVSREKKESFPLTVTSAQKNPTAFYLCATAGLNSPLHFGNGTRLTVT.

Notes on this clone: An end of the junction differs from the germline gene, which may be a read error. The chain has TRBV7-7 and TRBJ2-5, with 7 bases fitting TRBD2. Per the germline V gene, CDR1 is SSHAT and CDR2 is FNYEAQ (reference sequence). The CDR3 contains 16 residues. CDR3 coding DNA: TGTGCTAGCAGCTTTAATGCGGGGGAAACCCAAGAGACCCAGTACTTC. Amino acid sequence: CASSFNAGETQETQYF.

The V call is TRBV14, the J call TRBJ1-6; no reliable D call. Deletions cut 1 base from V and 12 bases from J, with 10 bases between. The CDR3 sequence is 13 residues long. CDR1 and CDR2 (germline): SGHDN, FVKESK. CDR3 nucleotide sequence: TGTGCCAGCAGCCAAGCCAGGACCTTACCCCTCCACTTT. Protein: CASSQARTLPLHF.

V usage is TRBV30 and J usage is TRBJ1-6; no clear D. Trimming shortened V by 5 bases and J by 7 bases, and 6 bases separated the two germline ends. Germline V gene data show CDR1 as GTSNPN and CDR2 as SVGIG (reference sequence). The CDR3 covers 11 residues. The CDR3 DNA reads as TGTGCCTGGGGATACAATTCACCCCTCCACTTT. Its translation: CAWGYNSPLHF.

The chain recombines TRBV3-1 (or the pseudogene TRBV3-2) with TRBJ1-2, with D possibly TRBD1 on 6 matching bases. Germline V gene data show CDR1 as LGHDT and CDR2 as YNNKEL (reference sequence). This CDR3 is 17 amino acids long. V lost 1 base and J lost 4, with 19 bases in between. This CDR3 is CASSQGGSGVFVYGYTF. Here the CDR3 DNA reads TGTGCCAGCAGCCAAGGAGGGTCAGGGGTTTTTGTCTATGGCTACACCTTC.

V gene TRBV5-6 combines with J gene TRBJ1-5, with TRBD1 identical over 8 bases. V trimming: 3 bases; J trimming: 12 bases; junction bases outside the gene matches: 8. The CDR3 covers 13 residues. The V gene's germline CDR1 is SGHDT and CDR2 YYEEEE. The CDR3 protein is CASSWGSGQGQHF. CDR3 nucleotides: TGTGCCAGCAGCTGGGGGTCCGGACAGGGCCAGCATTTT.

The chain recombines TRBV7-3 with TRBJ1-6; no clear D gene. Trimming took 1 base from V and 0 from J, leaving 16 bases between them. Per the germline V gene, CDR1 is SGHTA and CDR2 is FQGTGA. The CDR3 loop spans 19 amino acids. CDR3 sequence reads: CASSLRVDALYSYNSPLHF. DNA for the CDR3: TGTGCCAGCAGCTTAAGGGTTGATGCGCTATACTCCTATAATTCACCCCTCCACTTT.

The chain links TRBV18 to TRBJ1-3; 7 bases map to TRBD1. After removal of 3 bases from V and 4 bases from J, the junction contained 9 bases not matched to a gene. From germline, CDR1 is KGHSH and CDR2 LQKENI. The CDR3 is 16 amino acids. The CDR3 bases are TGTGCCAGCTCACCGACAGGGCACTCGTCGGGAAACACCATATATTTT. Amino acid sequence: CASSPTGHSSGNTIYF.

This clone appeared once. The rearrangement uses TRBV18 and TRBJ2-7, with TRBD1 matching over 9 bases. CDR3 length equals 15 residues. The V and J ends lost 2 bases and 6 bases, in that order; junction bases with no gene match: 8. Germline V gives CDR1 KGHSH, CDR2 LQKENI. The DNA for the CDR3 is TGTGCCAGCTCACCAGGCCCGGACAGGGGTGCCGAGCAGTACTTC. It is translated as CASSPGPDRGAEQYF.

V is TRBV2 and J is TRBJ2-2, with TRBD1 matching over 8 bases. The CDR3 is 15 amino acids. Germline V CDR1 and CDR2: SNHLY, FYNNEI. V lost 6 bases, J lost 5 bases, and 8 bases stayed unmatched. The chain's CDR3 is CASRETGAGTGELFF. The CDR3 bases are TGTGCCAGCAGGGAGACAGGGGCGGGGACCGGGGAGCTGTTTTTT. The full variable domain, rest sourced from reference TRBV2 and TRBJ2-2, is EPEVTQTPSHQVTQMGQEVILRCVPISNHLYFYWYRQILGQKVEFLVSFYNNEISEKSEIFDDQFSVERPDGSNFTLKIRSTKLEDSAMYFCASRETGAGTGELFFGEGSRLTVL.

This clone was observed a handful of times. The chain links TRBV7-2 to TRBJ1-1; unclear D gene. Germline CDR1 reads SGHTA; CDR2 reads FQGNSA. The CDR3 runs 11 residues. V lost 2 bases, J lost 6 bases, and 4 bases lay in between. CDR3 loop: CASSLYSEAFF. The CDR3 bases are TGTGCCAGCAGCTTATACTCTGAAGCTTTCTTT.

J is TRBJ1-2 and V is TRBV18; no clear D. The CDR3 extends over 13 amino acids. V was trimmed by 4 bases and J by 3 bases, leaving 9 bases between them. Germline CDR1 and CDR2: KGHSH and LQKENI. DNA for the CDR3: TGTGCCAGCTCACTGACGGGCGACTATGGCTACACCTTC. Translated: CASSLTGDYGYTF.

This clone has just a few counts. This chain connects TRBV6-5 to TRBJ1-1; D gene uncertain. CDR3 size: 13 residues. Trimming took 2 bases from V and 3 from J, leaving 7 bases between them. CDR1 is MNHEY and CDR2 is SVGAGI in the germline V gene. CDR3 amino acids: CASSYGKDTEAFF. DNA of the CDR3: TGTGCCAGCAGTTACGGCAAGGACACTGAAGCTTTCTTT.

This clone was detected a few times. This rearrangement joins TRBV6-6 to TRBJ2-1, with 10 bases aligning to TRBD2. CDR3 size: 15 residues. Germline assignment: CDR1 MNHNY and CDR2 SVGAGI (reference sequence). The ends lost 2 bases at V and 4 bases at J; junction bases unmatched: 2. The CDR3 DNA reads TGTGCCAGCAGTTACCCTAGCGGGGGTTACAATGAGCAGTTCTTC. Protein product: CASSYPSGGYNEQFF.

The V call is TRBV7-3, the J call TRBJ1-2; 9 positions match TRBD1. Trimming took 4 bases from V and 8 from J; bases not matched to a gene: 8. CDR3 length: 14 residues. The germline V gene has CDR1 SGHTA and CDR2 FQGTGA. CDR3 residues: CASSSLQGAGGYTF. CDR3 DNA: TGTGCCAGCAGCTCCCTACAGGGGGCCGGCGGCTACACCTTC. Drawing the rest from reference TRBV7-3 and TRBJ1-2, the complete variable domain is GAGVSQTPSNKVTEKGKYVELRCDPISGHTALYWYRQSLGQGPEFLIYFQGTGAADDSGLPNDRFFAVRPEGSVSTLKIQRTERGDSAVYLCASSSLQGAGGYTFGSGTRLTVV.

This rearrangement joins TRBV4-1 to TRBJ2-4; D perhaps matches TRBD1 (6 bases). Per the germline V gene, CDR1 is MGHRA and CDR2 is YSYEKL. The ends were cut back, 2 bases at V and 4 bases at J, with 15 bases in the middle. CDR3 length equals 16 residues. Here the CDR3 DNA reads TGCGCCAGCAGCCAACATAATGGACAGAGTAAAAACATTCAGTACTTC. This codes for CASSQHNGQSKNIQYF.